This record covers a single T cell receptor beta chain. This sample is drawn from a study of monozygotic twins with inflammatory bowel disease. The CDR3 is 15 amino acids. Germline V gene data show CDR1 as SGHRS and CDR2 as YFSETQ. TCRdb re-called the 5' RACE reads and gives one entry per CDR3 protein, without DNA. The sample table includes around 450,000 distinct CDR3 sequences. The chain recombines TRBV5-1 with TRBJ2-1; TCRdb selects TRBD2, and the lack of DNA leaves this call unchecked. The sequencing input was blood. The receptor's source is a human donor with ulcerative colitis or Crohn's disease, or a healthy co-twin of an affected twin (not recorded which). The chain's CDR3 is CASSPGTHSYNEQFF.